This TCR beta chain stems from a study of T-cell reconstitution after alpha-beta-depleted transplantation in children. During its preparation, the TCRbeta library received unique molecular identifiers. Via MiXCR, TCRdb re-called the PCR reads, giving one row per CDR3 protein. The data contain 300,000 to 350,000 distinct CDR3 sequences, over 20% of them seen just once; the ten biggest clones take up roughly 9.8%. The germline V gene encodes CDR1 KGHSH and CDR2 LQKENI. This CDR3 comprises 15 residues. The V end lost 5 bases, the J end lost 6 bases, and 20 bases lay between the germline ends. V gene TRBV18 combines with J gene TRBJ2-7; D unclear. The source material was PBMCs, mostly from graft donor cells, sampled 180 days after TCRalphabeta/CD19-depleted stem cell transplant. This receptor was taken from a male patient between 5 and 17 years old who had a stem cell transplant for acute lymphoblastic leukemia, so the T cells may come from the graft donor. The CDR3 reads CASSTFDSRSTEQYF. CDR3 DNA: TGTGCCAGCTCAACATTTGACTCTCGTTCGACCGAGCAGTACTTC.